This T cell receptor (beta chain) originates from a study of persistence of HIV-infected CD4 T cells. Study in general: Suppressive ART had lasted a median of roughly eight years.

The stimulus was lysate of CMV-infected fibroblasts, roughly 10 ug/mL. CD40L/CD69 double-negative CD45RO-high memory CD4+ T cells were collected. Plasma HIV-1 RNA stayed below 50 copies/mL for at least 4 years. This was the immunoSEQ version 4 assay in survey mode. Libraries were prepared by immunoSEQ multiplex PCR; TCRdb keeps only in-frame clonotypes and omits some of them. The sample has 45,000 to 55,000 clones, around 80% seen once. The CDR3 is 12 residues long. V shed 4 bases and J shed 8 bases, with 11 bases lying between them. CDR1 is KGHSY, CDR2 FQNENV, per germline. Regarding this clone: Its antigen is still unknown.

Points from the study as a whole: Proviral oligoclonality tracked with TCR oligoclonality within the same sorted cells.

The sample consisted of CD4+ T cells sorted from PBMCs after roughly 18-hour stimulation, taken from a patient who received antiretroviral therapy. This rearrangement joins TRBV16 to TRBJ1-1; no definite D call. The sequence derives from an adult man with HIV who was CMV-seropositive. In DNA, the CDR3 is TGTGCCAGCAGCCCCTGGGGAGCCGAAGCTTTCTTT. It yields the protein CASSPWGAEAFF.